These 13 T cell receptor beta chains originate from one sample sequenced in a study of early T cells in non-severe SARS-CoV-2 infection. A single record per CDR3 protein comes from TCRdb applying MiXCR to the 5' RACE reads. The sample yields tens of thousands of distinct CDR3 sequences, about 8% seen once. The material was whole blood, obtained at baseline. These TCRs come from an adult who was a healthcare worker with PCR-confirmed SARS-CoV-2 infection or an uninfected control (not recorded which).

This clonotype turned up a few times. CDR3 region: CASSFAGREKLFF. The CDR3 region has the DNA TGTGCCAGCAGTTTCGCGGGACGGGAAAAACTGTTTTTT. The genes are TRBV27 and TRBJ1-4; maybe TRBD1 (5 bases). Trimming removed 3 bases at V and 8 bases at J, with 10 bases between. The CDR3 has 13 residues. The germline gives CDR1 MNHEY, CDR2 SMNVEV (reference sequence). The full variable domain, completed using reference TRBV27 and TRBJ1-4, is EAQVTQNPRYLITVTGKKLTVTCSQNMNHEYMSWYRQDPGLGLRQIYYSMNVEVTDKGDVPEGYKVSRKEKRNFPLILESPSPNQTSLYFCASSFAGREKLFFGSGTQLSVL.

The chain carries TRBV20-1 and TRBJ1-1; D call uncertain. The length of the CDR3 is 13 residues. Germline CDR1 DFQATT, CDR2 SNEGSKA (reference sequence). The V end lost 6 bases, the J end lost 1 base, and 12 bases lay between the germline ends. CDR3 sequence reads: CSASPGQNTEAFF. CDR3 DNA sequence: TGCAGTGCCTCACCCGGCCAGAACACTGAAGCTTTCTTT.

There are a few counts of this clonotype. The chain couples TRBV7-6 to TRBJ2-5, with 9 bases that match TRBD1. Germline V gene sequence: CDR1 SGHVS, CDR2 FNYEAQ. With V trimmed by 5 bases and J by 5 bases, 9 bases remained unmatched. The CDR3 contains 15 residues. CDR3 amino acids: CASSVTGGDSETQYF. DNA for the CDR3: TGTGCCAGCAGCGTCACAGGGGGCGACTCGGAGACCCAGTACTTC.

This clonotype was counted between two and nine times. V gene TRBV12-3 or TRBV12-4 combines with J gene TRBJ2-7, with TRBD1 identical over 10 bases. The CDR3 loop spans 14 amino acids. Trimming took 6 bases from V and 6 from J; bases not matched to a gene: 8. This CDR3 reads CASSPPGQGLEQYF. In DNA, the CDR3 is TGTGCCAGCAGCCCTCCGGGACAGGGGCTCGAGCAGTACTTC.

This clonotype was found many times. The chain recombines TRBV7-9 with TRBJ2-7, with TRBD1 identical over 9 bases. Germline V gives CDR1 SEHNR, CDR2 FQNEAQ (reference sequence). The V and J ends lost 10 bases and 1 base, in that order; junction bases with no gene match: 8. The CDR3 spans 14 residues. The CDR3 loop is CATMGTGMSYEQYF. CDR3 sequence (DNA): TGTGCCACCATGGGGACAGGGATGTCCTACGAGCAGTACTTC.

This chain joins TRBV6-5 and TRBJ2-3, with a tentative D call TRBD2 (5 bases). Trimming pared 6 bases from V and 1 base from J, leaving 14 bases between. The length of the CDR3 is 15 residues. CDR1 MNHEY and CDR2 SVGAGI come from the germline V gene. As DNA, the CDR3 is TGTGCCAGCAGCCTTCTTGAGGGCGGCACAGATACGCAGTATTTT. The encoded protein is CASSLLEGGTDTQYF.

V usage is TRBV5-1 and J usage is TRBJ2-7, with D hard to call. The length of the CDR3 is 11 residues. From germline, CDR1 is SGHRS and CDR2 YFSETQ. V shed 3 bases and J shed 3 bases, with 4 bases lying between them. Written as DNA, the CDR3 is TGCGCCAGCAGCTCAGACTACGAGCAGTACTTC. It codes for CASSSDYEQYF. The full variable domain, completed using reference TRBV5-1 and TRBJ2-7, is KAGVTQTPRYLIKTRGQQVTLSCSPISGHRSVSWYQQTPGQGLQFLFEYFSETQRNKGNFPGRFSGRQFSNSRSEMNVSTLELGDSALYLCASSSDYEQYFGPGTRLTVT.

There are many counts of this clonotype. This chain links TRBV6-1 with TRBJ2-5; 7 nucleotides align to TRBD1. Germline values: CDR1 MNHNS, CDR2 SASEGT. J was trimmed by 13 bases and V by 6 bases; bases with no gene match: 20. The CDR3 totals 15 residues. The CDR3 here is CASRALTGMTVSRYF. CDR3 DNA: TGTGCCAGCAGAGCTCTGACAGGGATGACAGTTTCGCGGTACTTC.

This clonotype is a singleton in its sample. This may come from a read error, since a much larger clone is one base off. The V and J genes are TRBV12-3 or TRBV12-4 and TRBJ2-7; 12 nucleotides match TRBD1. V was clipped by 5 bases and J by 3 bases; unmatched bases: 5. The CDR3 totals 15 residues. CDR3 nucleotide sequence: TGTGCCAGCAGTACCGGGACAGGGGGCCACTACGAGCAGTACTTC. It is translated as CASSTGTGGHYEQYF.

This clonotype was picked up a small number of times. This rearrangement joins TRBV27 to TRBJ2-1; unclear D gene. V shed 6 bases and J shed 5 bases, with 17 bases lying between them. This CDR3 is 15 amino acids long. CDR1 is MNHEY and CDR2 is SMNVEV in the germline V gene (reference sequence). This CDR3 is CASRLIYPRDNEQFF. The CDR3 nucleotides are TGTGCCAGCAGACTCATATACCCACGGGACAATGAGCAGTTCTTC.

This clonotype has only a few counts. J is TRBJ2-2 and V is TRBV7-3; tentative D call: TRBD2 (6 bases). This CDR3 has 13 amino acids. The germline V gene encodes CDR1 SGHTA and CDR2 FQGTGA. V was trimmed by 8 bases and J by 5 bases, leaving 12 bases between them. CDR3 nucleotides: TGTGCCAGCGGTAGCGGAGGGACCGGGGAGCTGTTTTTT. Translating it yields CASGSGGTGELFF.

This clonotype was observed many times. This chain joins TRBV4-2 and TRBJ2-7, with 7 bases matching TRBD1. The V and J ends lost 4 bases and 0 bases, in that order; junction bases with no gene match: 12. The length of the CDR3 is 17 residues. Germline V gene data show CDR1 as LGHNA and CDR2 as YNFKEQ. The CDR3 loop reads CASSLLTPAGGSYEQYF. Written as DNA, the CDR3 is TGTGCCAGCAGCCTCCTCACCCCCGCAGGGGGCTCCTACGAGCAGTACTTC.

This clonotype appeared a few times. V gene TRBV20-1 combines with J gene TRBJ2-3; 10 positions agree with TRBD1. This CDR3 has 14 residues. After removal of 5 bases from V and 2 bases from J, the junction contained 4 bases not matched to a gene. Germline-derived CDR1 and CDR2 are DFQATT and SNEGSKA (reference sequence). CDR3 sequence reads: CSAFRQGATDTQYF. The CDR3 region has the DNA TGCAGTGCTTTCCGACAGGGGGCCACAGATACGCAGTATTTT.